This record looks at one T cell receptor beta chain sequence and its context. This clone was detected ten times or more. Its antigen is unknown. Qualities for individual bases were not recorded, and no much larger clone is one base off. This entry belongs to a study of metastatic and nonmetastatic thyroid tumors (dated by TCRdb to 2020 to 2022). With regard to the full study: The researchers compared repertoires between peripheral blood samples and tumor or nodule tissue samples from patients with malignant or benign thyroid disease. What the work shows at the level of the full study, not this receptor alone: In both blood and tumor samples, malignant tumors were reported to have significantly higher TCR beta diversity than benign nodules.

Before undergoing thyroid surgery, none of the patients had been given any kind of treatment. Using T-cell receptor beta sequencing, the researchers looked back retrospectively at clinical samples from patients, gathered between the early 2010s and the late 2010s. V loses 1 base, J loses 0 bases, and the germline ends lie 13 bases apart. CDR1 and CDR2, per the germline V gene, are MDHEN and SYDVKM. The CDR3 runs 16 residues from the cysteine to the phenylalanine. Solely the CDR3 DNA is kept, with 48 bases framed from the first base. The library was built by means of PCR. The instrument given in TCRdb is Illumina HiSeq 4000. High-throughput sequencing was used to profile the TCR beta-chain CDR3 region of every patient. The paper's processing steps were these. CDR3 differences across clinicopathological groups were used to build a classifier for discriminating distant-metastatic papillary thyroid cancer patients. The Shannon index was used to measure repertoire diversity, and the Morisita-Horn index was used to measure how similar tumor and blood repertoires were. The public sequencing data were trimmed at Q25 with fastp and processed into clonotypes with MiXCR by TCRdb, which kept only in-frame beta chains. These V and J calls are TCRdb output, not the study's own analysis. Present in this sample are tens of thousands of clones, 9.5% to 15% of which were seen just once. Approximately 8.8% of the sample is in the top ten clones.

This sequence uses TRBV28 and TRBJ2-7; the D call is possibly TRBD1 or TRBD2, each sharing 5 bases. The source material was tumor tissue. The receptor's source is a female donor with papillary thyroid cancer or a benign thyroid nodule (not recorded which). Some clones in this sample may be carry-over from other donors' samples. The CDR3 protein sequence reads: CASSLSPRDASYEQYF. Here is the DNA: TGTGCCAGCAGTTTATCTCCCCGGGACGCCTCCTACGAGCAGTACTTC.